Described below is a single T cell receptor (beta chain) sequence and its context. Antigen: not known. The data were produced by immunoSEQ multiplex PCR, yet TCRdb's version contains in-frame clones alone and is incomplete. The sample contains about 14,000 clones, approximately 84% of which appear only once. The data are from a study of T cells in localized non-small cell lung cancer. Study-wide findings and caveats: A median about 62 of the top 100 tumor clones appeared in adjacent lung.

This sequence originates from a female donor aged 60 or older with stage I squamous cell lung carcinoma. The input for sequencing was peripheral blood, taken before any cancer treatment.

Here the CDR3 reads CASSRDVRGSTYEQYF. The CDR3 coding sequence is TGTGCCAGCAGCAGGGATGTGCGGGGGAGTACCTACGAGCAGTACTTC. The chain recombines TRBV13 with TRBJ2-7; 7 nucleotides align to TRBD2. Germline lookup yields CDR1 PRHDT and CDR2 FYEKMQ (reference sequence). The CDR3 is 16 residues long. J was trimmed by 2 bases and V by 5 bases; bases with no gene match: 12.